The 2 T cell receptor beta chains below all came from one sample that was sequenced in a study of OX40 agonist ivuxolimab in advanced cancers. Sequencing was performed with immunoSEQ multiplex PCR; in TCRdb, only in-frame clones are kept and a portion is missing. The profile covers about 60,000 clones, with about 88% appearing a single time and approximately 4% taken by the ten largest. Specimen: CD4+ or CD8+ T cells sorted from blood, collected in a trial of the OX40 agonist ivuxolimab. The receptors stem from an adult with an advanced solid tumor such as melanoma, head and neck, liver or kidney cancer.

The rearrangement links TRBV10-3 to TRBJ1-2; no reliable D call. The CDR3 length is 14 residues. Trimming removed 3 bases at V and 2 bases at J, with 10 bases between. The germline CDR1 and CDR2 sequences are ENHRY and SYGVKD. The CDR3 is CAISEQTPNYGYTF. CDR3 DNA: TGTGCCATCAGTGAACAAACACCCAACTATGGCTACACCTTC.

The J gene is TRBJ2-4, the V gene TRBV4-1; D gene ambiguous. Germline V lookup: CDR1 MGHRA, CDR2 YSYEKL. V gave up 2 bases and J gave up 2 bases, with 10 bases separating them. The CDR3 runs to 15 residues. The chain's CDR3 is CASSQPGLTKNIQYF. DNA of the CDR3: TGCGCCAGCAGCCAACCAGGATTAACCAAAAACATTCAGTACTTC.